This T cell receptor beta chain appears in the sequencing data of a study of PD-1 blockade in mismatch repair-deficient tumors. Background on the study: Patients had about 13 mismatch repair-deficient cancer types and were previously treated and progressing.

This CDR3 has 11 amino acids. V lost 7 bases, J lost 5 bases, and 8 bases lay in between. In germline, CDR1 is MNHNS, CDR2 SASEGT. This table comes from immunoSEQ multiplex PCR, and its TCRdb copy is limited to in-frame clones, with some not included. Among tens of thousands of clones listed, roughly 80% were seen once. Study-level results: After pembrolizumab, tumor-resident clones rose rapidly, then generally contracted before radiologic responses.

PCR or immunohistochemistry showed mismatch repair deficiency in every enrolled patient. A remark on this clone: Its antigen is unknown.

The clonotype comes from an adult with mismatch repair-deficient cancer. The material was peripheral blood, obtained 4 weeks after starting pembrolizumab. This chain connects TRBV6-1 to TRBJ2-5; maybe TRBD2 (6 bases). CDR3 nucleotide sequence: TGTGCCAGCACCCGGGGGGAGACCCAGTACTTC. Its translation is CASTRGETQYF.